The 29 T cell receptor beta chains below were found in one sample sequenced in a study of lymphopenia after photon versus proton radiotherapy (dated 2019 in TCRdb). To prepare the library, the immunoSEQ multiplex PCR assay was applied. TCRdb obtained this table from immuneACCESS and retained in-frame rearrangements with V and J assigned. These tables miss some clones; where compared with another copy, unresolved V genes account for less than half of the shortfall, and the remainder is unexplained. For this sample there are more than 15,000 clones; 84% appear just once. The top ten clonotypes cover under 3.5% of the sample. The sample in question was peripheral blood, obtained from a patient treated with photon-based radiotherapy. The receptors were gathered from a woman between 50 and 59 years old with pancreatic cancer.

The chain joins TRBV7-2 to TRBJ2-7; TRBD1 aligns across 8 bases. Germline CDR1 is SGHTA and CDR2 is FQGNSA. The ends lost 1 base at V and 6 bases at J; junction bases unmatched: 11. The CDR3 contains 16 residues. CDR3 sequence reads: CASSLVATTGDGEQYF. As DNA, the CDR3 is TGTGCCAGCAGCTTAGTGGCCACGACAGGGGATGGCGAGCAGTACTTC. Full variable domain (outside the CDR3, taken from reference TRBV7-2 and TRBJ2-7): GAGVSQSPSNKVTEKGKDVELRCDPISGHTALYWYRQSLGQGLEFLIYFQGNSAPDKSGLPSDRFSAERTGGSVSTLTIQRTQQEDSAVYLCASSLVATTGDGEQYFGPGTRLTVT.

The chain combines TRBV6-5 with TRBJ1-1; weak D call: TRBD1 (5 bases). This CDR3 has 16 residues. Trimming pared 2 bases from V and 0 bases from J, leaving 13 bases between. Germline assignment: CDR1 MNHEY and CDR2 SVGAGI. The CDR3 spells CASSYGQGLVNTEAFF. CDR3 bases: TGTGCCAGCAGTTACGGGCAGGGCCTCGTGAACACTGAAGCTTTCTTT.

This chain links TRBV15 with TRBJ2-7; 7 bases align to TRBD1. Germline V gene lookup returns CDR1 LNHNV and CDR2 YYDKDF (reference sequence). V was pared by 4 bases and J by 2 bases, with 8 bases of the junction left unmatched. The CDR3 loop spans 15 amino acids. Here the CDR3 DNA reads TGTGCCACCAGCAATGACAGGGATGGGGCCTACGAGCAGTACTTC. Translation: CATSNDRDGAYEQYF.

V is TRBV4-1 and J is TRBJ2-7, with D possibly called TRBD1 or TRBD2 (5 bases each). The CDR3 is made up of 15 amino acids. The germline V gene has CDR1 MGHRA and CDR2 YSYEKL. Between the trimmed V and J ends, which lost 3 bases and 4 bases, there was a span of 16 bases. CDR3 amino acids: CASSQEARDGYEQYF. The CDR3, as DNA: TGCGCCAGCAGCCAGGAGGCCCGGGACGGATACGAGCAGTACTTC.

This chain uses TRBV9 with TRBJ2-3; D is possibly TRBD2 (5 bases). The CDR3 sequence is 14 residues long. V shed 2 bases and J shed 0 bases, with 7 bases lying between them. Germline V gene data show CDR1 as SGDLS and CDR2 as YYNGEE. Here the CDR3 DNA reads TGTGCCAGCAGCGTGGGCGGGAGCACAGATACGCAGTATTTT. This translates into CASSVGGSTDTQYF.

The gene calls are TRBV29-1 and TRBJ2-7; TRBD1 matches 8 bases. Per the germline V gene, CDR1 is SQVTM and CDR2 is ANQGSEA. The CDR3 runs 12 residues. V lost 2 bases and J lost 6; bases outside the gene matches: 3. This CDR3 reads CSVERTGGEQYF. The CDR3 bases are TGCAGCGTTGAAAGAACAGGGGGCGAGCAGTACTTC.

This chain uses TRBV5-6 with TRBJ2-5; 12 positions agree with TRBD1. The CDR3 extends over 13 amino acids. Germline trimming cut 10 bases from V and 4 bases from J; bases unmatched to any gene: 5. The germline V gene encodes CDR1 SGHDT and CDR2 YYEEEE. Here the CDR3 DNA reads TGTGCCGGCCAGGGACAGGGGGCAGAGACCCAGTACTTC. Translating gives CAGQGQGAETQYF.

This clone was seen a handful of times. The chain has TRBV2 and TRBJ1-5; 7 bases map to TRBD1. This CDR3 region has 13 residues. Germline loops: CDR1 SNHLY, CDR2 FYNNEI. The ends lost 2 bases at V and 6 bases at J; junction bases unmatched: 1. Here the CDR3 reads CASSETGAQPQHF. CDR3 DNA: TGTGCCAGCAGTGAAACAGGGGCTCAGCCCCAGCATTTT.

V gene TRBV5-4 combines with J gene TRBJ1-2, with TRBD1 matching 7 bases. In germline, CDR1 is SGHNT, CDR2 YYREEE (reference sequence). Trimming at V came to 3 bases and at J to 2 bases, leaving 7 bases not matched to a gene. The CDR3 has 15 amino acids. This chain's CDR3 is CASSSGQETNYGYTF. Written as DNA, the CDR3 is TGTGCCAGCAGCTCCGGACAGGAGACAAACTATGGCTACACCTTC.

The V gene is TRBV27, the J gene TRBJ2-7; perhaps D is TRBD1 or TRBD2 (6 bases each). There are 17 residues in the CDR3. Germline-derived CDR1 and CDR2 are MNHEY and SMNVEV (reference sequence). With 5 bases removed from V and 2 bases from J, the gap between germline ends came to 22 bases. The CDR3 region has the DNA TGTGCCAGCAGTCCCCTGGGTACGGGGGCGAGAGCCTACGAGCAGTACTTC. The encoded protein is CASSPLGTGARAYEQYF.

The chain joins TRBV28 to TRBJ2-1, with TRBD1 as a possible D gene (6 bases). V lost 6 bases, J lost 9 bases, and 15 bases lay in between. This CDR3 is built from 13 residues. CDR1 is MDHEN, CDR2 SYDVKM, per germline. The DNA for the CDR3 is TGTGCCAGCAGATTACAGGGTACGGGTGAGCAGTTCTTC. Translation gives CASRLQGTGEQFF.

The chain links TRBV29-1 to TRBJ2-5, with D perhaps TRBD1 or TRBD2 (5 bases each). Trimming took off 7 bases at V and 1 base at J, with 10 bases between the two ends. Germline assignment: CDR1 SQVTM and CDR2 ANQGSEA. The CDR3 length is 12 residues. The CDR3 loop is CSAGDRQETQYF. In DNA form, the CDR3 reads TGCAGCGCTGGGGACCGCCAAGAGACCCAGTACTTC. The variable domain in full, with the rest retrieved from reference TRBV29-1 and TRBJ2-5, is SAVISQKPSRDICQRGTSLTIQCQVDSQVTMMFWYRQQPGQSLTLIATANQGSEATYESGFVIDKFPISRPNLTFSTLTVSNMSPEDSSIYLCSAGDRQETQYFGPGTRLLVL.

This chain links TRBV27 with TRBJ2-3; TRBD1 agrees at 7 bases. This CDR3 region has 17 residues. CDR1 and CDR2 from the germline V gene are MNHEY and SMNVEV (reference sequence). J gave up 0 bases and V 5 bases, and 11 bases lay outside the gene matches. CDR3 sequence: CASSRGLTGLSTDTQYF. CDR3 nucleotides: TGTGCCAGCAGTAGGGGGTTGACAGGGCTTAGCACAGATACGCAGTATTTT.

The gene calls are TRBV7-6 and TRBJ2-2; D unresolved. Looked up from germline, CDR1 is SGHVS and CDR2 is FNYEAQ. V was pared by 4 bases and J by 7 bases, with 13 bases between. This CDR3 contains 14 residues. CDR3 coding DNA: TGTGCCAGCAGCTCCACAATGGGGATCGGGGAGCTGTTTTTT. This codes for CASSSTMGIGELFF.

The sample holds a few counts of this clone. The chain recombines TRBV5-4 with TRBJ2-1; 11 nucleotides agree with TRBD2. This CDR3 comprises 14 residues. Germline trimming cut 4 bases from V and 10 bases from J; bases unmatched to any gene: 7. Germline V lookup: CDR1 SGHNT, CDR2 YYREEE (reference sequence). The CDR3 reads CASSHGTSGGEQFF. The CDR3 DNA reads as TGTGCCAGCAGCCACGGGACTAGCGGCGGCGAGCAGTTCTTC.

This clone has just a few counts. The DNA for the CDR3 is TGTGCCAGCAGTTTTGGTGGGGGAGAGGGAACAGATACGCAGTATTTT. This gives the protein CASSFGGGEGTDTQYF. This chain links TRBV28 with TRBJ2-3; D tentatively fits TRBD1 or TRBD2 (5 bases each). V lost 3 bases, J lost 3 bases, and 16 bases lay in between. This CDR3 has 16 amino acids. CDR1 MDHEN and CDR2 SYDVKM come from the germline V gene.

This rearrangement joins TRBV14 to TRBJ2-7; tentatively, D is TRBD1 (6 bases). This CDR3 region has 17 residues. Germline values: CDR1 SGHDN, CDR2 FVKESK. V lost 1 base to trimming and J lost 3 bases, with 19 bases between them. In DNA form, the CDR3 reads TGTGCCAGCAGCCAAGGTGGACAGAGAAGCCTTTTCTACGAGCAGTACTTC. This codes for CASSQGGQRSLFYEQYF.

This chain connects TRBV2 to TRBJ1-4; D perhaps matches TRBD1 (5 bases). There are 14 residues in the CDR3. Germline loops: CDR1 SNHLY, CDR2 FYNNEI. Trimming stripped 6 bases from V and 2 bases from J, with 10 bases between. CDR3 sequence: CASSKGWTNEKLFF. CDR3 nucleotide sequence: TGTGCCAGCAGCAAGGGGTGGACTAATGAAAAACTGTTTTTT.

The rearrangement uses TRBV27 and TRBJ1-5; D perhaps matches TRBD1 (6 bases). The germline V gene encodes CDR1 MNHEY and CDR2 SMNVEV (reference sequence). The V end lost 4 bases, the J end lost 4 bases, and 11 bases lay between the germline ends. The CDR3 covers 14 residues. The CDR3 reads CASSWSQGNQPQHF. The CDR3, as DNA: TGTGCCAGCAGTTGGTCACAGGGTAATCAGCCCCAGCATTTT.

The chain couples TRBV5-1 to TRBJ1-1, with 9 bases identical to TRBD1. V was clipped by 4 bases and J by 7 bases; unmatched bases: 8. The V gene's germline CDR1 is SGHRS and CDR2 YFSETQ. The CDR3 length is 14 residues. This chain's CDR3 is CASSRGTGFDEAFF. The CDR3 DNA reads TGCGCCAGCAGCCGGGGGACAGGGTTTGATGAAGCTTTCTTT.

V gene TRBV11-3 combines with J gene TRBJ1-1, with D possibly matching TRBD1 (5 bases). There are 13 residues in the CDR3. Per germline, CDR1 SGHNT and CDR2 YENEEA. Trimming pared 5 bases from V and 2 bases from J, leaving 9 bases between. The CDR3 region has the DNA TGTGCCAGCAGCGGGGACCACAACACTGAAGCTTTCTTT. It encodes CASSGDHNTEAFF. The full variable domain, with the rest looked up from reference TRBV11-3 and TRBJ1-1, is EAGVVQSPRYKIIEKKQPVAFWCNPISGHNTLYWYLQNLGQGPELLIRYENEEAVDDSQLPKDRFSAERLKGVDSTLKIQPAELGDSAVYLCASSGDHNTEAFFGQGTRLTVV.

V and J are TRBV5-1 and TRBJ2-3; 7 positions match TRBD1. Losses at the gene ends were 6 bases for V and 4 bases for J; bases not matched to a gene: 11. The CDR3 runs to 15 residues. From germline, CDR1 is SGHRS and CDR2 YFSETQ. CDR3 bases: TGCGCCAGCACCCCAGACAGGGTTGGCGCAGATACGCAGTATTTT. Residues: CASTPDRVGADTQYF.

V gene TRBV18 combines with J gene TRBJ2-5; TRBD1 is a possible D gene (6 bases). Germline CDR1 reads KGHSH; CDR2 reads LQKENI. V lost 1 base, J lost 5 bases, and 17 bases lay in between. This CDR3 is 16 amino acids long. CDR3 nucleotide sequence: TGTGCCAGCTCACCACAGGCACAGGGACCGGGGGAGACCCAGTACTTC. This gives the protein CASSPQAQGPGETQYF. Filled out from reference TRBV18 and TRBJ2-5, the complete variable domain reads NAGVMQNPRHLVRRRGQEARLRCSPMKGHSHVYWYRQLPEEGLKFMVYLQKENIIDESGMPKERFSAEFPKEGPSILRIQQVVRGDSAAYFCASSPQAQGPGETQYFGPGTRLLVL.

The CDR3 here is CASSQDRTGWGRSNQPQHF. The CDR3 coding sequence is TGCGCCAGCAGCCAAGATCGAACAGGGTGGGGGAGGAGCAATCAGCCCCAGCATTTT. The chain carries TRBV4-3 and TRBJ1-5, with a possible D match to TRBD1 (6 bases). The CDR3 extends over 19 amino acids. CDR1 and CDR2 from the germline V gene are LGHNA and YSLEER. Trimming took off 0 bases at V and 1 base at J, with 19 bases between the two ends.

The rearrangement uses TRBV19 and TRBJ1-1; 10 nucleotides line up with TRBD1. V trimming: 10 bases; J trimming: 8 bases; junction bases outside the gene matches: 7. CDR1 and CDR2 from the germline V gene are LNHDA and SQIVND (reference sequence). The CDR3 is 12 residues long. CDR3 DNA: TGTGCCACCGGGGACAGGGGCCAAGAAGCTTTCTTT. Its protein is CATGDRGQEAFF. Using reference TRBV19 and TRBJ1-1 for the parts outside the CDR3, the full variable domain is DGGITQSPKYLFRKEGQNVTLSCEQNLNHDAMYWYRQDPGQGLRLIYYSQIVNDFQKGDIAEGYSVSREKKESFPLTVTSAQKNPTAFYLCATGDRGQEAFFGQGTRLTVV.

The chain combines TRBV7-9 with TRBJ1-2; D ambiguous. The CDR3 sequence is 13 residues long. The ends were cut back, 5 bases at V and 1 base at J, with 8 bases in the middle. Germline lookup yields CDR1 SEHNR and CDR2 FQNEAQ (reference sequence). CDR3 protein: CASSAALNYGYTF. The CDR3 DNA follows: TGTGCCAGCAGCGCGGCCCTTAACTATGGCTACACCTTC.

The genes are TRBV19 and TRBJ2-1; D is possibly TRBD2 (7 bases). The V and J ends lost 4 bases and 5 bases respectively, with 12 bases between them. CDR3 length equals 14 residues. Germline V gives CDR1 LNHDA, CDR2 SQIVND (reference sequence). This CDR3 reads CASSTRGGHNEQFF. The CDR3 coding sequence is TGTGCCAGTAGTACTAGGGGGGGCCACAATGAGCAGTTCTTC.

J is TRBJ2-7 and V is TRBV7-8; possibly TRBD1 or TRBD2 for D (5 bases each). The CDR3 has 18 residues. V was clipped by 1 base and J by 0 bases, with 19 bases between them. Per germline, CDR1 SGHVS and CDR2 FQNEAQ. The CDR3: CASSLDKGPGGGSYEQYF. As DNA, the CDR3 is TGTGCCAGCAGCTTAGATAAGGGGCCCGGCGGAGGCTCCTACGAGCAGTACTTC.

CDR3 protein: CASRDKGQGHTEAFF. The CDR3 bases are TGTGCCAGTAGAGATAAAGGACAAGGACACACTGAAGCTTTCTTT. This chain uses TRBV19 with TRBJ1-1; the D gene is possibly TRBD1 (5 bases). Germline V gene data show CDR1 as LNHDA and CDR2 as SQIVND (reference sequence). The CDR3 has 15 amino acids. V was trimmed by 6 bases and J by 3 bases, leaving 17 bases between them. Looking up the rest from reference TRBV19 and TRBJ1-1 gives the full variable domain: DGGITQSPKYLFRKEGQNVTLSCEQNLNHDAMYWYRQDPGQGLRLIYYSQIVNDFQKGDIAEGYSVSREKKESFPLTVTSAQKNPTAFYLCASRDKGQGHTEAFFGQGTRLTVV.